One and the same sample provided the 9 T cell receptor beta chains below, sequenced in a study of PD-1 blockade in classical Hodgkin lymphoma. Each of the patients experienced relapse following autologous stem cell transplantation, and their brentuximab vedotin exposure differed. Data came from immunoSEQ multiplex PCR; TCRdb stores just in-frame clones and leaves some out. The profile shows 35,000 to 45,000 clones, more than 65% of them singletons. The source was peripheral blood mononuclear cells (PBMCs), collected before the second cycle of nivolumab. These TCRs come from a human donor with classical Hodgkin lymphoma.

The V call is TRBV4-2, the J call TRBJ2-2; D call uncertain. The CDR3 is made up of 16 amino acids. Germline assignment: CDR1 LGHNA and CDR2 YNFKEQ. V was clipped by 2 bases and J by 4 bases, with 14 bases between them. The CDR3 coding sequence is TGTGCCAGCAGCCAACACCTGGGAAGAGGCACCGGGGAGCTGTTTTTT. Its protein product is CASSQHLGRGTGELFF.

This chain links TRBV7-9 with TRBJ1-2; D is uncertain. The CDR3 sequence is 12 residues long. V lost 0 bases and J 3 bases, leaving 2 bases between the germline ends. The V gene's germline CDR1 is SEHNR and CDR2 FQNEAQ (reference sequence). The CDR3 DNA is TGTGCCAGCAGCTTAGCCCACTATGGCTACACCTTC. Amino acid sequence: CASSLAHYGYTF.

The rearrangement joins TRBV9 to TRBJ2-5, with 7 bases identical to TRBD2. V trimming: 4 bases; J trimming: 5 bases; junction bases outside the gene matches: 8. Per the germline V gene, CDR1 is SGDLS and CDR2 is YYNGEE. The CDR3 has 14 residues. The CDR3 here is CASSIMGGSETQYF. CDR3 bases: TGTGCCAGCAGCATTATGGGCGGGAGTGAGACCCAGTACTTC.

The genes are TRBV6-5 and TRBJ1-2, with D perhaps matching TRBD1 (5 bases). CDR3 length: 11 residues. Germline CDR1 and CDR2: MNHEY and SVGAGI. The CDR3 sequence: CGTGGSYGYTF. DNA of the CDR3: TGTGGTACGGGGGGGAGCTATGGCTACACCTTC.

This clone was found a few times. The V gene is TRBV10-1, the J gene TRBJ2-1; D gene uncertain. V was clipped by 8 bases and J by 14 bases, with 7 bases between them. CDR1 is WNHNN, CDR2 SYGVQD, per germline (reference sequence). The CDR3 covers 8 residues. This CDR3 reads CASGLKFF. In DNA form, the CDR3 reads TGCGCCAGCGGATTGAAGTTCTTC.

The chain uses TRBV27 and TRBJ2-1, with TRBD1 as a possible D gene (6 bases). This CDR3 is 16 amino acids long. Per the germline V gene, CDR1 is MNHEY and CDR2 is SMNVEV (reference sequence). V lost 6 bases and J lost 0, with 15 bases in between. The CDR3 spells CASSFTTGSSYNEQFF. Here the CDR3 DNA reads TGTGCCAGCAGCTTTACGACAGGTAGCTCCTACAATGAGCAGTTCTTC.

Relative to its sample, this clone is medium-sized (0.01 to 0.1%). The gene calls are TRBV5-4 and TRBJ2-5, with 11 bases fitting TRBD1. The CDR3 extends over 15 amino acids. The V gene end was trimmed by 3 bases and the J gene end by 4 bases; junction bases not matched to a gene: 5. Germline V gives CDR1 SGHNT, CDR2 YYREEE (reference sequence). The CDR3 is CASSSTGTGGETQYF. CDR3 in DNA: TGTGCCAGCAGCTCAACCGGGACAGGGGGAGAGACCCAGTACTTC.

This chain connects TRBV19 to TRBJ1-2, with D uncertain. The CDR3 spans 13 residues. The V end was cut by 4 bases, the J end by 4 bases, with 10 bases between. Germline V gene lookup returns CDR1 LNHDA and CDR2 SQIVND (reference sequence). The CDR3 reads CASSSTIIYGYTF. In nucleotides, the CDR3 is TGTGCCAGTAGTAGTACAATTATCTATGGCTACACCTTC.

The DNA for the CDR3 is TGTGCCAGCTCACCAGACCAGGGAACGAATTCACCCCTCCACTTT. Translation: CASSPDQGTNSPLHF. The chain carries TRBV18 and TRBJ1-6; a possible D gene is TRBD1 (5 bases). V gave up 2 bases and J gave up 7 bases, with 12 bases separating them. Germline CDR1 and CDR2: KGHSH and LQKENI. The CDR3 spans 15 residues.